Listed below are T cell receptor beta chains from one sample, sequenced in a study of shared clonotypes between healthy human individuals. The table came from immunoSEQ multiplex PCR; TCRdb's copy has only in-frame clones and leaves some out. The sample records roughly 410,000 clones, 96% being singletons. The specimen sequenced was memory CD8+ T cells sorted from blood. Receptor source: a man aged 25 to 40 in good health. Both conserved end residues are part of each CDR3. The order of the fields is D gene, clone size, V gene, J gene, CDR3 protein, CDR3 DNA. The D gene is left open where the match is weak. The listing skips clone size in some rows; elsewhere it reads once, few, many or a size class.

-	-	TRBV7-2	TRBJ2-7	CASSSPAGPYEQYF	TGTGCCAGCAGCTCTCCCGCCGGGCCCTACGAGCAGTACTTC
-	-	TRBV27	TRBJ1-2	CASSLGQNYGYTF	TGTGCCAGCAGTTTGGGACAAAACTATGGCTACACCTTC
-	-	TRBV19	TRBJ2-1	CASSPGGSSNEQFF	TGTGCCAGTAGTCCAGGGGGGTCGAGCAATGAGCAGTTCTTC
-	few	TRBV5-1	TRBJ2-7	CASSLEGPEQYF	TGCGCCAGCAGCTTGGAAGGGCCCGAGCAGTACTTC
-	-	TRBV6-6	TRBJ2-1	CASSYSSSSYNEQFF	TGTGCCAGCAGTTACTCGTCTAGCAGTTACAATGAGCAGTTCTTC
-	once	TRBV5-4	TRBJ1-1	CASSLLLQGTEAFF	TGTGCCAGCAGCTTGTTGTTACAGGGCACTGAAGCTTTCTTT
-	once	TRBV6-5	TRBJ2-5	CASSYGGRLETQYF	TGTGCCAGCAGTTACGGGGGGCGTTTAGAGACCCAGTACTTC
TRBD2	-	TRBV4-2	TRBJ2-1	CASRSSGRVGNEQFF	TGTGCCAGCAGATCTAGCGGGAGAGTGGGAAATGAGCAGTTCTTC
TRBD1	-	TRBV5-1	TRBJ2-1	CASSLRQGGYNEQFF	TGCGCCAGCAGCCTGCGACAGGGGGGTTACAATGAGCAGTTCTTC
-	-	TRBV28	TRBJ2-7	CASSFGYEQYF	TGTGCCAGCAGTTTCGGGTACGAGCAGTACTTC
-	-	TRBV11-2	TRBJ1-3	CASSRGLSSGNTIYF	TGTGCCAGCAGCCGGGGACTGAGCTCTGGAAACACCATATATTTT
-	once	TRBV18	TRBJ2-3	CASSRNRATSQDTQYF	TGTGCCAGCTCGCGAAACCGGGCCACCTCGCAAGATACGCAGTATTTT
-	-	TRBV10-2	TRBJ2-7	CASSERTDEQYF	TGCGCCAGCAGTGAGCGTACGGACGAGCAGTACTTC